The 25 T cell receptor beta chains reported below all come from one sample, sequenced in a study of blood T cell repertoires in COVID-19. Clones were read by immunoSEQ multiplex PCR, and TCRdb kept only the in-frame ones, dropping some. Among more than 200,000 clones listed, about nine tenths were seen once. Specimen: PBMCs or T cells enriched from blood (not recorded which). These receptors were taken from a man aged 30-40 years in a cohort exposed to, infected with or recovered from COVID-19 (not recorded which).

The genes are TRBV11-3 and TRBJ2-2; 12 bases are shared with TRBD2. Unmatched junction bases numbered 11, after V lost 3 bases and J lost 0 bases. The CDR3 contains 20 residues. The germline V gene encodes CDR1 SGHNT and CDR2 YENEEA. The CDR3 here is CASSFSLGLAGYSNTGELFF. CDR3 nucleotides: TGTGCCAGCAGCTTTTCCTTGGGACTAGCGGGTTATTCGAACACCGGGGAGCTGTTTTTT.

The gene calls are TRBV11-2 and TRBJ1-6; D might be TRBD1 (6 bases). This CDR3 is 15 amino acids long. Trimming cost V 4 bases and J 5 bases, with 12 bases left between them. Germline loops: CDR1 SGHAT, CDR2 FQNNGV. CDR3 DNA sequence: TGTGCCAGCAGCTCATGGGACACTAATAATTCACCCCTCCACTTT. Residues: CASSSWDTNNSPLHF. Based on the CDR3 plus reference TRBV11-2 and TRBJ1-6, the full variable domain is EAGVAQSPRYKIIEKRQSVAFWCNPISGHATLYWYQQILGQGPKLLIQFQNNGVVDDSQLPKDRFSAERLKGVDSTLKIQPAKLEDSAVYLCASSSWDTNNSPLHFGNGTRLTVT.

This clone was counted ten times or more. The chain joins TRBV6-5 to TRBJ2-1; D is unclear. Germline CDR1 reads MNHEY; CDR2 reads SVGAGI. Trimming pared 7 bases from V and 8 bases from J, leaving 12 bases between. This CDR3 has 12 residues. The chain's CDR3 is CASKTVVDEQFF. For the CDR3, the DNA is TGTGCCAGCAAAACTGTCGTCGATGAGCAGTTCTTC.

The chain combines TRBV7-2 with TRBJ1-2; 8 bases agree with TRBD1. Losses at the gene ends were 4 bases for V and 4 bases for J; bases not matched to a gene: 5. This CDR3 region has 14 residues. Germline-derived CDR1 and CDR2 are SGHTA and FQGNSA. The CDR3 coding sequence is TGTGCCAGCAGCTCGCCGGACAGGGTCTATGGCTACACCTTC. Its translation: CASSSPDRVYGYTF.

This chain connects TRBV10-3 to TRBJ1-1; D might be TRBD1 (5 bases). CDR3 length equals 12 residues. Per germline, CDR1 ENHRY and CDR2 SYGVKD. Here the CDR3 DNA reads TGTGCTATTCAGGGCGTTGGCACTGAAGCTTTCTTT. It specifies CAIQGVGTEAFF.

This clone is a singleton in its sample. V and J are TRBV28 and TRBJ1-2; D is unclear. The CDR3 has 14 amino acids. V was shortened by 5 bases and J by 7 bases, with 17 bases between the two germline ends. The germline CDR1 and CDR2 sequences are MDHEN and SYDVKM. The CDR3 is CASSDSVTSFGYTF. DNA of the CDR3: TGTGCCAGCAGTGACTCGGTAACGAGCTTTGGCTACACCTTC.

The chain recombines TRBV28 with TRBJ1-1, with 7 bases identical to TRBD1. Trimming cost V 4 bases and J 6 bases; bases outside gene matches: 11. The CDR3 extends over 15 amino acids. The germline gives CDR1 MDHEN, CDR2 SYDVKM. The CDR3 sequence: CASSSDGSQGAEAFF. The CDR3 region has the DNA TGTGCCAGCAGTTCGGACGGATCCCAGGGGGCTGAAGCTTTCTTT.

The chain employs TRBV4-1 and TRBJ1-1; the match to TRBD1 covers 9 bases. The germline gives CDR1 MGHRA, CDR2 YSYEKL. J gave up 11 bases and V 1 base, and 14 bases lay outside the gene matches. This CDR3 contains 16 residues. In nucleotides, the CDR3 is TGCGCCAGCAGCCAAGTAACACAGGGGGCCGCCTTCCGGGCTTTCTTT. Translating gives CASSQVTQGAAFRAFF.

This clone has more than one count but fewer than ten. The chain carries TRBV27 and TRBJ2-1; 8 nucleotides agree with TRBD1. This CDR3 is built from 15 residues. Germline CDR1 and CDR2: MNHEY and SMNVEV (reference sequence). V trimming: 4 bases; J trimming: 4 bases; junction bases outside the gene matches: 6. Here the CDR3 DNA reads TGTGCCAGCAGTTGGGGACAGGCACCTTACAATGAGCAGTTCTTC. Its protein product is CASSWGQAPYNEQFF.

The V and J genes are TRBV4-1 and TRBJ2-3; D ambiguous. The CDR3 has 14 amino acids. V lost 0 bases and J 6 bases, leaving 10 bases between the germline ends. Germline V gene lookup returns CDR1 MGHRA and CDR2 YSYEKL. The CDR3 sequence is CASSQDEIRDTQYF. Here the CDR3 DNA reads TGCGCCAGCAGCCAAGACGAAATTCGGGATACGCAGTATTTT.

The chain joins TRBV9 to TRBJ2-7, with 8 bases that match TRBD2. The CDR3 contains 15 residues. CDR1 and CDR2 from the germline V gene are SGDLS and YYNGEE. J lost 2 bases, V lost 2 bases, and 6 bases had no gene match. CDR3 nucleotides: TGTGCCAGCAGCGTTGCGGGGGGCAGCGCCTACGAGCAGTACTTC. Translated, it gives CASSVAGGSAYEQYF.

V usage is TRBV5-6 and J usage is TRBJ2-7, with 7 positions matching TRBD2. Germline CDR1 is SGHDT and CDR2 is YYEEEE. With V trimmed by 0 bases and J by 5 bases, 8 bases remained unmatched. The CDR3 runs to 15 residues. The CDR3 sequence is CASSLAGGGLHEQYF. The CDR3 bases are TGTGCCAGCAGCTTGGCCGGGGGAGGGCTCCACGAGCAGTACTTC. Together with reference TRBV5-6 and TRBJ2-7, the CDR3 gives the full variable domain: DAGVTQSPTHLIKTRGQQVTLRCSPKSGHDTVSWYQQALGQGPQFIFQYYEEEERQRGNFPDRFSGHQFPNYSSELNVNALLLGDSALYLCASSLAGGGLHEQYFGPGTRLTVT.

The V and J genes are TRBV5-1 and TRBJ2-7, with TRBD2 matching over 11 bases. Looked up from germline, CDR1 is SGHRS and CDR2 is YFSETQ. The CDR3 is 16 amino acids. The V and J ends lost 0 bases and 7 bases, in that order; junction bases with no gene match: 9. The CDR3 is CASSLGLAGGLGEQYF. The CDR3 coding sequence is TGCGCCAGCAGCTTGGGGCTAGCGGGAGGTCTAGGGGAGCAGTACTTC.

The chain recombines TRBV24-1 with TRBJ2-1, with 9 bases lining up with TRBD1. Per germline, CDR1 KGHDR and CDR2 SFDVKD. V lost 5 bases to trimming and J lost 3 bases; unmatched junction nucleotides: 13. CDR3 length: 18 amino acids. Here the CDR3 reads CATSAKTGGTGNYNEQFF. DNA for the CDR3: TGTGCCACCAGTGCCAAAACGGGCGGGACAGGGAACTACAATGAGCAGTTCTTC.

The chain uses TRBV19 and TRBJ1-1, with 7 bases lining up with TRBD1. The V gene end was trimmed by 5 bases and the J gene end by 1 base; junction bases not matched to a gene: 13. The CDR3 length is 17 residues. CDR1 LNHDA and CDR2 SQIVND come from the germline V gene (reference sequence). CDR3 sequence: CASSRLMGQWTNTEAFF. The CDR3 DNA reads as TGTGCCAGTAGTCGATTAATGGGACAGTGGACGAACACTGAAGCTTTCTTT.

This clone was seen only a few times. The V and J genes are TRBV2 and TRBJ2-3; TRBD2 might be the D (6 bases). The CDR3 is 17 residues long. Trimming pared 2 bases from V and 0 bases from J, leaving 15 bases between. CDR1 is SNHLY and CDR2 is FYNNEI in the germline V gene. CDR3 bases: TGTGCCAGCAGTGAATATGCGGGTGGGGGGAGCACAGATACGCAGTATTTT. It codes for CASSEYAGGGSTDTQYF.

CDR3: CASRGTAQETQYF. CDR3 nucleotide sequence: TGCGCCAGCAGAGGGACAGCCCAGGAGACCCAGTACTTC. The J gene is TRBJ2-5, the V gene TRBV5-1; 7 bases fit TRBD1. CDR1 and CDR2 from the germline V gene are SGHRS and YFSETQ. V dropped 5 bases and J dropped 5; count of bases not matched to a gene: 6. This CDR3 contains 13 residues. Full variable domain (missing parts from reference TRBV5-1 and TRBJ2-5): KAGVTQTPRYLIKTRGQQVTLSCSPISGHRSVSWYQQTPGQGLQFLFEYFSETQRNKGNFPGRFSGRQFSNSRSEMNVSTLELGDSALYLCASRGTAQETQYFGPGTRLLVL.

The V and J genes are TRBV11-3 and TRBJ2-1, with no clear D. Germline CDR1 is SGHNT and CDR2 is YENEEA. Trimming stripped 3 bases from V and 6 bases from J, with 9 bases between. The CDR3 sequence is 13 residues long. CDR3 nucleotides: TGTGCCAGCAGCTTTCGACTTTTCAATGAGCAGTTCTTC. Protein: CASSFRLFNEQFF.

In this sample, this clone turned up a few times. CDR3 in DNA: TGCGCCAGCAGACCCAGGGATACCAATGAAAAACTGTTTTTT. Amino acids: CASRPRDTNEKLFF. The chain uses TRBV5-1 and TRBJ1-4; a weak D match, TRBD1 (5 bases). V was clipped by 5 bases and J by 5 bases, with 13 bases between them. Germline CDR1 reads SGHRS; CDR2 reads YFSETQ. The CDR3 runs 14 residues.

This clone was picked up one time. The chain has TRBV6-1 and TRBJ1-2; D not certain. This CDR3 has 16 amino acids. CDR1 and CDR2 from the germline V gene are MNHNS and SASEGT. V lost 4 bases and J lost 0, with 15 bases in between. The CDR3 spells CASSVWREGTNYGYTF. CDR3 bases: TGTGCCAGCAGTGTGTGGAGGGAAGGGACTAACTATGGCTACACCTTC.

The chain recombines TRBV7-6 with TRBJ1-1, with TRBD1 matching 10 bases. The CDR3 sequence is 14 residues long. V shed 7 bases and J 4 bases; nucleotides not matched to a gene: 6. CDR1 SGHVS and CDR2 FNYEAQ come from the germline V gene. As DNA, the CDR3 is TGTGCCAGCACCCAGAGACAGGGGGCCACTGAAGCTTTCTTT. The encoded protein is CASTQRQGATEAFF.

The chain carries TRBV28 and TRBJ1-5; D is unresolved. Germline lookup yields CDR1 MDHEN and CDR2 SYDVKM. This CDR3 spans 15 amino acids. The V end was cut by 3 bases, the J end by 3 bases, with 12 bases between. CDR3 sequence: CASSLGGPNNQPQHF. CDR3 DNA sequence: TGTGCCAGCAGTTTGGGTGGGCCGAACAATCAGCCCCAGCATTTT. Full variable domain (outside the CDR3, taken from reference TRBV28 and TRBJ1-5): DVKVTQSSRYLVKRTGEKVFLECVQDMDHENMFWYRQDPGLGLRLIYFSYDVKMKEKGDIPEGYSVSREKKERFSLILESASTNQTSMYLCASSLGGPNNQPQHFGDGTRLSIL.

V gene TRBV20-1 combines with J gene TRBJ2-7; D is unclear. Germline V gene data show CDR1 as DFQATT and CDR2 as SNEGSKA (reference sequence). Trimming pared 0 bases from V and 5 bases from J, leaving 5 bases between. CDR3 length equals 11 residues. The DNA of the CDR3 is TGCAGTGCTAGAGATCTAGACGAGCAGTACTTC. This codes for CSARDLDEQYF.

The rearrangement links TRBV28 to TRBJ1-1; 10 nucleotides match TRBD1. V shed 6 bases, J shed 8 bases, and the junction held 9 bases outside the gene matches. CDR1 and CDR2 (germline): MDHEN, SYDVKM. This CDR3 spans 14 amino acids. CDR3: CASRPGTGAWEAFF. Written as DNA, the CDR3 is TGTGCCAGCAGACCTGGGACAGGGGCATGGGAAGCTTTCTTT.

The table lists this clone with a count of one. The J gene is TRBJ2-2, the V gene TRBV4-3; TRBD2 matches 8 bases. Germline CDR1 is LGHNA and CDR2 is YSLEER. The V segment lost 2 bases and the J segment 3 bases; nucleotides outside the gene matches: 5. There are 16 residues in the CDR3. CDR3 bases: TGCGCCAGCAGCCAATACGTAGCGGGATACACCGGGGAGCTGTTTTTT. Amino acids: CASSQYVAGYTGELFF.